This entry features one TCR beta chain sequence. The CDR3 is made up of 16 amino acids. Trimming at V came to 2 bases and at J to 5 bases, leaving 7 bases not matched to a gene. Per the germline V gene, CDR1 is MGHRA and CDR2 is YSYEKL. The source of the sample is a study of OX40 agonist ivuxolimab in advanced cancers. Profiled with immunoSEQ multiplex PCR; TCRdb holds only in-frame clones, not every one. The repertoire includes around 26,000 clones, approximately 91% of them detected once, and almost 50% sits in the top ten. This clonotype was obtained from an adult with an advanced solid tumor such as melanoma, head and neck, liver or kidney cancer. Sequences were derived from CD4+ or CD8+ T cells sorted from blood, sampled in a trial of the OX40 agonist ivuxolimab. The chain recombines TRBV4-1 with TRBJ2-1, with TRBD2 identical over 9 bases. The CDR3 here is CASSQLAGVVNNEQFF. DNA for the CDR3: TGCGCCAGCAGCCAATTAGCGGGAGTGGTTAACAATGAGCAGTTCTTC.